Shown below are 20 T cell receptor beta chains from a single sample sequenced in a study of identical twins. MiXCR, applied by TCRdb to the 5' RACE reads, yields one record per CDR3 protein. The data hold about 530,000 distinct CDR3 sequences, with more than 20% observed a single time. These same data were also listed under a study on yellow fever vaccine responses in identical twins.

The sample was CD4+ T cells sorted from blood. The receptors derive from a woman aged 18-35 years in good health.

In the case of this clonotype: A read error may explain this, as a much larger clone is one base away. V is TRBV5-1 and J is TRBJ2-7; 7 positions match TRBD2. The ends lost 1 base at V and 0 bases at J; junction bases unmatched: 4. Germline V CDR1 and CDR2: SGHRS, YFSETQ. CDR3 length: 15 amino acids. The CDR3 DNA reads as TGCGCCAGCAGCTTGATGAGCGGGGCCTCCTACGAGCAGTACTTC. This sequence encodes CASSLMSGASYEQYF.

This clonotype has a handful of counts. J is TRBJ2-7 and V is TRBV20-1; D not resolved. V was cut by 4 bases and J by 3 bases, with 10 bases left in between. Germline V gene lookup returns CDR1 DFQATT and CDR2 SNEGSKA (reference sequence). This CDR3 contains 12 residues. The CDR3: CSAKALYYEQYF. The CDR3 DNA reads as TGCAGTGCTAAAGCCTTATACTACGAGCAGTACTTC.

The J gene is TRBJ1-1, the V gene TRBV11-2; tentatively, D is TRBD1 (5 bases). V dropped 2 bases and J dropped 3 bases, with 10 bases sitting between them. The CDR3 is 14 amino acids. Germline V gene data show CDR1 as SGHAT and CDR2 as FQNNGV. The CDR3 coding sequence is TGTGCCAGCAGCTTATACGGGGGGGACACTGAAGCTTTCTTT. This codes for CASSLYGGDTEAFF.

This clonotype was counted only a few times. J is TRBJ2-2 and V is TRBV4-2, with D unclear. CDR3 length: 13 residues. Trimming stripped 2 bases from V and 2 bases from J, with 3 bases between. Germline assignment: CDR1 LGHNA and CDR2 YNFKEQ. CDR3 nucleotides: TGTGCCAGCAGCCAACTAAACACCGGGGAGCTGTTTTTT. This sequence encodes CASSQLNTGELFF.

This clonotype was seen only a few times. The chain employs TRBV29-1 and TRBJ2-2; 8 bases agree with TRBD2. V shed 4 bases and J 6 bases; nucleotides not matched to a gene: 10. Germline V gives CDR1 SQVTM, CDR2 ANQGSEA. The CDR3 loop spans 15 amino acids. The CDR3: CSVAGLGLAPGELFF. DNA of the CDR3: TGCAGCGTTGCGGGTTTAGGACTAGCCCCCGGGGAGCTGTTTTTT.

V gene TRBV5-5 combines with J gene TRBJ2-2, with TRBD1 matching 10 bases. Germline V CDR1 and CDR2: SGHKS, YYEKEE (reference sequence). CDR3 length: 16 residues. Trimming at V came to 4 bases and at J to 3 bases, leaving 6 bases not matched to a gene. The CDR3 protein is CASSLGQGSHTGELFF. The CDR3 DNA sequence: TGTGCCAGCAGCCTGGGACAGGGGAGTCACACCGGGGAGCTGTTTTTT.

This clonotype turned up a few times. The chain carries TRBV3-1 and TRBJ1-1; D gene ambiguous. This CDR3 spans 14 amino acids. Trimming cost V 5 bases and J 1 base, with 11 bases left between them. From germline, CDR1 is LGHDT and CDR2 YNNKEL (reference sequence). Written as DNA, the CDR3 is TGTGCCAGCAGCTTCCGCGGCAAGAACACTGAAGCTTTCTTT. Its protein is CASSFRGKNTEAFF.

This clonotype was found many times. The chain combines TRBV5-1 with TRBJ2-5; TRBD2 might be the D (5 bases). Germline V gives CDR1 SGHRS, CDR2 YFSETQ. The CDR3 runs to 14 residues. V lost 0 bases, J lost 3 bases, and 9 bases lay in between. CDR3 coding DNA: TGCGCCAGCAGCTTGGGGTACGGGAAAGAGACCCAGTACTTC. Translating gives CASSLGYGKETQYF. The whole variable domain, filled in from reference TRBV5-1 and TRBJ2-5, reads KAGVTQTPRYLIKTRGQQVTLSCSPISGHRSVSWYQQTPGQGLQFLFEYFSETQRNKGNFPGRFSGRQFSNSRSEMNVSTLELGDSALYLCASSLGYGKETQYFGPGTRLLVL.

This clonotype was observed a few times. The gene calls are TRBV6-2 or TRBV6-3 and TRBJ2-3, with TRBD2 identical over 13 bases. Germline V gives CDR1 MNHEY, CDR2 SVGEGT. The CDR3 loop spans 16 amino acids. V lost 8 bases, J lost 2 bases, and 7 bases stayed unmatched. The CDR3 spells CASLRTSGGYTDTQYF. The CDR3 nucleotides read TGTGCCAGCCTCAGGACTAGCGGGGGTTACACAGATACGCAGTATTTT.

The chain combines TRBV5-1 with TRBJ2-7; D may be TRBD1 or TRBD2 (5 bases each). V lost 4 bases to trimming and J lost 2 bases, with 16 bases between them. The germline gives CDR1 SGHRS, CDR2 YFSETQ. The length of the CDR3 is 15 residues. CDR3: CASSPTGTATYEQYV. CDR3 in DNA: TGCGCCAGCAGCCCGACCGGGACCGCAACCTACGAGCAGTACGTC.

This clonotype was picked up a small number of times. This rearrangement joins TRBV5-1 to TRBJ2-1; 7 bases are a match to TRBD2. Trimming cost V 4 bases and J 2 bases; bases outside gene matches: 12. The CDR3 runs 17 residues. Germline V gene sequence: CDR1 SGHRS, CDR2 YFSETQ. The CDR3 loop reads CASSIVHGRPPYNEQFF. DNA of the CDR3: TGCGCCAGCAGCATCGTCCACGGGAGGCCCCCCTACAATGAGCAGTTCTTC.

This clonotype has only a few counts. V usage is TRBV6-2 or TRBV6-3 and J usage is TRBJ1-6; D gene ambiguous. Germline V CDR1 and CDR2: MNHEY, SVGEGT. With 0 bases removed from V and 0 bases from J, the gap between germline ends came to 12 bases. The CDR3 totals 18 residues. Written as DNA, the CDR3 is TGTGCCAGCAGTTACTCGAAGGTGGGGAGCTCCTATAATTCACCCCTCCACTTT. Amino acid sequence: CASSYSKVGSSYNSPLHF.

The chain employs TRBV5-1 and TRBJ2-5; TRBD2 agrees at 7 bases. The CDR3 consists of 16 residues. The V gene's germline CDR1 is SGHRS and CDR2 YFSETQ. Trimming cost V 0 bases and J 4 bases; bases outside gene matches: 9. Here the CDR3 reads CASSLGGTTLGETQYF. The CDR3 region has the DNA TGCGCCAGCAGCTTGGGAGGGACTACACTTGGAGAGACCCAGTACTTC.

A few counts support this clonotype. J is TRBJ2-3 and V is TRBV5-1; 10 positions match TRBD2. The V segment lost 0 bases and the J segment 2 bases; nucleotides outside the gene matches: 9. The CDR3 is 18 residues long. Germline CDR1 and CDR2: SGHRS and YFSETQ. The CDR3 region is CASSLAASGGPLTDTQYF. The CDR3 region has the DNA TGCGCCAGCAGCTTGGCGGCTAGCGGGGGCCCGCTCACAGATACGCAGTATTTT.

The chain has TRBV11-3 and TRBJ2-1; D is perhaps TRBD1 or TRBD2 (5 bases each). CDR1 is SGHNT and CDR2 is YENEEA in the germline V gene. This CDR3 contains 13 residues. The V and J ends lost 8 bases and 5 bases respectively, with 13 bases between them. CDR3: CASDRDRHNEQFF. CDR3 bases: TGTGCCAGCGACCGGGACCGACACAATGAGCAGTTCTTC.

The chain uses TRBV12-3 or TRBV12-4 and TRBJ2-7; 8 bases match TRBD2. The junction had 11 bases not matched to a gene; V was cut back by 5 bases and J by 2 bases. CDR3 length: 16 residues. For the CDR3, the DNA is TGTGCCAGCAGTCTCCCCCCCCCGGGAGGGCCCTACGAGCAGTACTTC. The encoded protein is CASSLPPPGGPYEQYF.

The chain uses TRBV7-9 and TRBJ1-1; D not resolved. V was pared by 6 bases and J by 1 base, with 12 bases between. The CDR3 totals 14 residues. Germline-derived CDR1 and CDR2 are SEHNR and FQNEAQ (reference sequence). The CDR3 nucleotides are TGTGCCAGCAGACCATCCGGGGAGAACACTGAAGCTTTCTTT. Its protein is CASRPSGENTEAFF.

The genes are TRBV6-1 and TRBJ1-5; D might be TRBD1 (6 bases). CDR1 and CDR2 from the germline V gene are MNHNS and SASEGT. This CDR3 has 13 residues. V was trimmed by 6 bases and J by 5 bases, leaving 11 bases between them. CDR3 coding DNA: TGTGCCAGCAGCCGGGACACCTATCAGCCCCAGCATTTT. Translation gives CASSRDTYQPQHF.

The V gene is TRBV6-5, the J gene TRBJ2-2; TRBD2 matches at 7 bases. The junction had 6 bases not matched to a gene; V was cut back by 4 bases and J by 1 base. The CDR3 consists of 16 residues. CDR1 and CDR2 (germline): MNHEY, SVGAGI. The CDR3 region has the DNA TGTGCCAGCAGTTCTCGGACTAGAAGGAACACCGGGGAGCTGTTTTTT. As protein: CASSSRTRRNTGELFF.

The J gene is TRBJ2-2, the V gene TRBV11-2; D is possibly TRBD1 (5 bases). CDR1 and CDR2 from the germline V gene are SGHAT and FQNNGV. V lost 5 bases, J lost 4 bases, and 17 bases lay in between. The CDR3 extends over 16 amino acids. CDR3 sequence reads: CASSPPPRTITGELFF. The CDR3 nucleotides read TGTGCCAGCAGCCCACCACCCCGGACAATCACCGGGGAGCTGTTTTTT. The complete variable domain, with remaining parts taken from reference TRBV11-2 and TRBJ2-2, reads EAGVAQSPRYKIIEKRQSVAFWCNPISGHATLYWYQQILGQGPKLLIQFQNNGVVDDSQLPKDRFSAERLKGVDSTLKIQPAKLEDSAVYLCASSPPPRTITGELFFGEGSRLTVL.